The entry that follows covers one T cell receptor (beta chain) sequence. Clinical histories supplied by participants themselves formed the basis of cohort assignment. The table came from immunoSEQ multiplex PCR; TCRdb's copy has only in-frame clones and leaves some out. The sample contains a few hundred thousand clones, roughly 90% of which appear only once. The data belong to a study of blood T cell repertoires in COVID-19. As for the study in general: Whether acute or convalescent, the COVID-19 samples came from the United States, Italy and Spain.

Germline V gene lookup returns CDR1 MNHEY and CDR2 SVGAGI. V was pared by 3 bases and J by 7 bases, with 11 bases of the junction left unmatched. The CDR3 length is 16 residues. The sequenced sample was PBMCs or T cells enriched from blood (not recorded which). This TCR came from a young man with acute COVID-19. V usage is TRBV6-5 and J usage is TRBJ1-4, with TRBD1 identical over 7 bases. CDR3 coding DNA: TGTGCCAGCAGTTATTTCGGGACAGCCGACGGTGAAAAACTGTTTTTT. Translating it yields CASSYFGTADGEKLFF.